This T cell receptor (beta chain) was sequenced in a study of siplizumab effects on memory and regulatory T cells. Sequenced by immunoSEQ multiplex PCR; TCRdb stores in-frame clones only, minus some. This sample has some 87,000 clones; 75% to 90% occur once, and the top ten carry around 14%. The junction had 4 bases not matched to a gene; V was cut back by 3 bases and J by 3 bases. This CDR3 has 15 amino acids. The germline V gene encodes CDR1 SGHDN and CDR2 FVKESK. The receptor comes from a human donor in good health. The material sequenced was CD4+ T cells sorted from blood. V gene TRBV14 combines with J gene TRBJ2-1; 8 bases are a match to TRBD1. The DNA for the CDR3 is TGTGCCAGCAGCCACGGACAGGGCCTCTACAATGAGCAGTTCTTC. It codes for CASSHGQGLYNEQFF.